The T cell receptor beta chain described here comes from a study of T cells in Graves' hyperthyroidism and ophthalmopathy. In the study overall: Peripheral blood draws took place at initial diagnosis, ahead of any treatment.

V was pared by 2 bases and J by 1 base, with 14 bases between. Looked up from germline, CDR1 is DFQATT and CDR2 is SNEGSKA (reference sequence). The CDR3 contains 15 residues. Under 3 months was the duration of disease in ophthalmopathy patients, who also had a Clinical Activity Score of at least 3 and a NOSPECS grade of at least 4. RNA transcripts gave rise to amplified TCR beta CDR3 regions. HTBI primers were the set used in a first-round RT-PCR of the TCR CDR3. One entry per CDR3 protein results from TCRdb running MiXCR on the multiplex PCR reads. Of 550,000 to 700,000 distinct CDR3 sequences in the sample, 14% to 15% were seen once.

The sequence was collected from a woman aged 40 to 49 with Graves' ophthalmopathy. The sequenced sample was blood. This chain connects TRBV20-1 to TRBJ2-5; TRBD2 might be the D (8 bases). The CDR3 sequence is CSARREGAIQETQYF. In DNA form, the CDR3 reads TGCAGTGCTAGACGGGAGGGGGCGATCCAAGAGACCCAGTACTTC.